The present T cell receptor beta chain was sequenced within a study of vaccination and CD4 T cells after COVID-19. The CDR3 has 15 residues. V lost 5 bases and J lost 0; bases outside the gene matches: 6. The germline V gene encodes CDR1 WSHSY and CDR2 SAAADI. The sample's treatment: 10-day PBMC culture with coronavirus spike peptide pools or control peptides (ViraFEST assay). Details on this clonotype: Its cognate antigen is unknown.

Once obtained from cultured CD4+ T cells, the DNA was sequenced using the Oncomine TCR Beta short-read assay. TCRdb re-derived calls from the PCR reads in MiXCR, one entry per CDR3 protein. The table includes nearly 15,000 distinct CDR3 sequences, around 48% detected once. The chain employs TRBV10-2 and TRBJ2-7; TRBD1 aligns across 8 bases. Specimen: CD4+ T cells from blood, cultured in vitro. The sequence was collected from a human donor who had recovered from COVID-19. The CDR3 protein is CASSTGTGNSYEQYF. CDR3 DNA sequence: TGCGCCAGCAGTACCGGGACAGGCAACTCCTACGAGCAGTACTTC.